What follows are 21 T cell receptor beta chains derived from one specimen sequenced in a study of lymphopenia after photon versus proton radiotherapy. Sequenced by immunoSEQ multiplex PCR; TCRdb stores in-frame clones only, minus some. Here the sample spans approximately 65,000 clones, 87% being singletons. The sequences come from peripheral blood, collected from a patient treated with proton-based radiotherapy. Receptor source: an older man with esophageal cancer.

The rearrangement joins TRBV30 to TRBJ1-5, with TRBD1 as a possible D gene (5 bases). Trimming shortened V by 5 bases and J by 4 bases, and 12 bases separated the two germline ends. Germline V gene data show CDR1 as GTSNPN and CDR2 as SVGIG (reference sequence). The CDR3 is made up of 13 amino acids. For the CDR3, the DNA is TGTGCCTGGGCCGACAGTGAGAATCAGCCCCAGCATTTT. Translation gives CAWADSENQPQHF.

The chain recombines TRBV15 with TRBJ2-3; perhaps TRBD2 as D (6 bases). This CDR3 has 17 residues. V gave up 3 bases and J gave up 1 base, with 17 bases separating them. Germline CDR1 is LNHNV and CDR2 is YYDKDF (reference sequence). CDR3 sequence (DNA): TGTGCCACCAGCAGGCGAGGCGGGAACGAGCGCACAGATACGCAGTATTTT. Amino acids: CATSRRGGNERTDTQYF.

CDR3 protein: CASSIIGPNGIGFF. DNA of the CDR3: TGTGCCAGTAGTATTATCGGACCGAACGGGATTGGTTTCTTT. The rearrangement links TRBV19 to TRBJ1-1; unclear D gene. Trimming stripped 3 bases from V and 13 bases from J, with 21 bases between. Germline V gene sequence: CDR1 LNHDA, CDR2 SQIVND (reference sequence). The CDR3 has 14 residues.

V and J are TRBV7-2 and TRBJ2-2, with D unclear. The CDR3 is made up of 14 amino acids. V lost 1 base, J lost 6 bases, and 9 bases lay in between. Germline CDR1 is SGHTA and CDR2 is FQGNSA. The CDR3 is CASSLGPGPGELFF. The CDR3 DNA is TGTGCCAGCAGCTTAGGTCCGGGCCCCGGGGAGCTGTTTTTT.

The chain recombines TRBV9 with TRBJ2-5, with 8 bases aligning to TRBD2. Gene TRBJ2-7 matches the end of the DNA better, so the J call may be wrong. This CDR3 comprises 15 residues. Germline assignment: CDR1 SGDLS and CDR2 YYNGEE. CDR3 residues: CASSVGVAGGHEQYF. The CDR3 DNA reads as TGTGCCAGCAGCGTAGGGGTCGCGGGAGGCCACGAGCAGTACTTC.

This sequence joins TRBV30 and TRBJ1-5, with D maybe TRBD1 (5 bases). Germline V gives CDR1 GTSNPN, CDR2 SVGIG (reference sequence). V was pared by 3 bases and J by 2 bases, with 20 bases between. This CDR3 comprises 17 residues. CDR3 DNA sequence: TGTGCCTGGAGCAATGATCGTCGGGGCAGGGGCAATCAGCCCCAGCATTTT. Its protein product is CAWSNDRRGRGNQPQHF. The full variable domain, in which reference TRBV30 and TRBJ1-5 provide the parts outside the CDR3, is SQTIHQWPATLVQPVGSPLSLECTVEGTSNPNLYWYRQAAGRGLQLLFYSVGIGQISSEVPQNLSASRPQDRQFILSSKKLLLSDSGFYLCAWSNDRRGRGNQPQHFGDGTRLSIL.

The rearrangement uses TRBV14 and TRBJ2-1; the match to TRBD2 covers 11 bases. With V trimmed by 4 bases and J by 2 bases, 4 bases remained unmatched. Germline V gene data show CDR1 as SGHDN and CDR2 as FVKESK. CDR3 length equals 16 residues. The CDR3 region has the DNA TGTGCCAGCAGCCCCGGGACTAGCGGTCCCTACAATGAGCAGTTCTTC. It specifies CASSPGTSGPYNEQFF.

V and J are TRBV5-4 and TRBJ1-2; unclear D gene. Germline V CDR1 and CDR2: SGHNT, YYREEE (reference sequence). The CDR3 contains 14 residues. V was cut by 1 base and J by 8 bases, with 15 bases left in between. Here the CDR3 DNA reads TGTGCCAGCAGCTTGCCGACACCCACGGGGGGCTACACCTTC. This encodes CASSLPTPTGGYTF.

The CDR3 sequence is CASSPLGTSNTGELFF. DNA of the CDR3: TGTGCCAGCAGCCCACTCGGGACATCGAACACCGGGGAGCTGTTTTTT. The rearrangement joins TRBV7-6 to TRBJ2-2, with a weak D call TRBD1 (6 bases). Trimming pared 5 bases from V and 0 bases from J, leaving 13 bases between. The germline CDR1 and CDR2 sequences are SGHVS and FNYEAQ. The CDR3 loop spans 16 amino acids.

With regard to this clone: At the DNA level, this CDR3 is encoded by other sequences in the same sample as well. V and J are TRBV7-2 and TRBJ1-2; no clear D. V lost 5 bases and J 0 bases, leaving 10 bases between the germline ends. The CDR3 spans 14 residues. CDR1 and CDR2 (germline): SGHTA, FQGNSA. Here the CDR3 reads CASSLGRTNYGYTF. The CDR3 bases are TGTGCCAGCAGCCTCGGACGAACTAACTATGGCTACACCTTC.

The chain links TRBV19 to TRBJ2-7; D perhaps matches TRBD1 (6 bases). Trimming took 7 bases from V and 3 from J, leaving 16 bases between them. The CDR3 is 14 residues long. Germline CDR1 LNHDA, CDR2 SQIVND (reference sequence). The CDR3 DNA reads TGTGCCAGTAAGGGGGACCCCCCCAACTACGAGCAGTACTTC. As protein: CASKGDPPNYEQYF.

The chain uses TRBV5-4 and TRBJ2-3, with 10 nucleotides matching TRBD2. This CDR3 region has 15 residues. Germline CDR1 SGHNT, CDR2 YYREEE (reference sequence). V shed 3 bases, J shed 1 base, and the junction held 2 bases outside the gene matches. The CDR3: CASSSTSGGTDTQYF. The CDR3 DNA sequence: TGTGCCAGCAGCTCAACTAGCGGGGGCACAGATACGCAGTATTTT.

The CDR3 coding sequence is TGTGCCAGCAGCCCTGATGAGGGAATCGAGTACGAGCAGTACTTC. The encoded protein is CASSPDEGIEYEQYF. The chain recombines TRBV7-9 with TRBJ2-7, with D possibly matching TRBD2 (5 bases). This CDR3 contains 15 residues. Looked up from germline, CDR1 is SEHNR and CDR2 is FQNEAQ (reference sequence). The V end lost 5 bases, the J end lost 4 bases, and 18 bases lay between the germline ends.

V and J are TRBV10-3 and TRBJ2-5, with 7 bases fitting TRBD1. The germline V gene has CDR1 ENHRY and CDR2 SYGVKD. Trimming at V came to 2 bases and at J to 1 base, leaving 4 bases not matched to a gene. The CDR3 is 15 amino acids. This chain's CDR3 is CAISEGGDSQETQYF. The CDR3 DNA sequence: TGTGCCATCAGTGAGGGTGGGGACAGCCAAGAGACCCAGTACTTC.

The chain carries TRBV10-3 and TRBJ2-3; 9 nucleotides match TRBD2. CDR1 and CDR2 from the germline V gene are ENHRY and SYGVKD. The V gene end was trimmed by 5 bases and the J gene end by 4 bases; junction bases not matched to a gene: 16. This CDR3 region has 18 residues. CDR3 nucleotide sequence: TGTGCCATCAGTCGAAACAACCTCGGCGGGGGGGCCGCAGATACGCAGTATTTT. Residues: CAISRNNLGGGAADTQYF.

V gene TRBV5-1 combines with J gene TRBJ2-2; 7 positions agree with TRBD2. This CDR3 spans 15 amino acids. Germline assignment: CDR1 SGHRS and CDR2 YFSETQ. Losses at the gene ends were 4 bases for V and 3 bases for J; bases not matched to a gene: 6. The chain's CDR3 is CASSPGTTYTGELFF. In DNA, the CDR3 is TGCGCCAGCAGCCCCGGGACTACCTACACCGGGGAGCTGTTTTTT.

The rearrangement joins TRBV9 to TRBJ2-3; D is ambiguous. With 0 bases removed from V and 2 bases from J, the gap between germline ends came to 7 bases. This CDR3 is 14 amino acids long. Germline CDR1 and CDR2: SGDLS and YYNGEE. The CDR3 here is CASSVDSSTDTQYF. The CDR3 DNA reads as TGTGCCAGCAGCGTAGATTCGTCCACAGATACGCAGTATTTT.

V gene TRBV2 combines with J gene TRBJ1-4; maybe TRBD1 (5 bases). V was cut by 6 bases and J by 4 bases, with 12 bases left in between. The CDR3 has 14 residues. Germline V gives CDR1 SNHLY, CDR2 FYNNEI. In nucleotides, the CDR3 is TGTGCCAGCAGCCCGGGACTAATTAATGAAAAACTGTTTTTT. Translating it yields CASSPGLINEKLFF.

This sequence joins TRBV2 and TRBJ1-5; no definite D call. The CDR3 is 12 amino acids. With 8 bases removed from V and 0 bases from J, the gap between germline ends came to 5 bases. CDR1 and CDR2 (germline): SNHLY, FYNNEI. CDR3 coding DNA: TGTGCCAGCCATATTAGCAATCAGCCCCAGCATTTT. It translates to CASHISNQPQHF.

The chain is built from TRBV9 and TRBJ1-3, with D unclear. The germline CDR1 and CDR2 sequences are SGDLS and YYNGEE. Trimming stripped 4 bases from V and 0 bases from J, with 5 bases between. This CDR3 spans 13 amino acids. The CDR3 DNA is TGTGCCAGCAGCCCAAGCTCTGGAAACACCATATATTTT. This encodes CASSPSSGNTIYF. The full variable domain, its missing parts supplied by reference TRBV9 and TRBJ1-3, is DSGVTQTPKHLITATGQRVTLRCSPRSGDLSVYWYQQSLDQGLQFLIQYYNGEERAKGNILERFSAQQFPDLHSELNLSSLELGDSALYFCASSPSSGNTIYFGEGSWLTVV.

The chain uses TRBV20-1 and TRBJ2-1; D is unclear. CDR3 size: 11 residues. Germline CDR1 DFQATT, CDR2 SNEGSKA (reference sequence). Trimming removed 8 bases at V and 10 bases at J, with 15 bases between. The CDR3 region is CSPSPGPEQFF. As DNA, the CDR3 is TGCAGTCCCTCCCCCGGGCCGGAGCAGTTCTTC.